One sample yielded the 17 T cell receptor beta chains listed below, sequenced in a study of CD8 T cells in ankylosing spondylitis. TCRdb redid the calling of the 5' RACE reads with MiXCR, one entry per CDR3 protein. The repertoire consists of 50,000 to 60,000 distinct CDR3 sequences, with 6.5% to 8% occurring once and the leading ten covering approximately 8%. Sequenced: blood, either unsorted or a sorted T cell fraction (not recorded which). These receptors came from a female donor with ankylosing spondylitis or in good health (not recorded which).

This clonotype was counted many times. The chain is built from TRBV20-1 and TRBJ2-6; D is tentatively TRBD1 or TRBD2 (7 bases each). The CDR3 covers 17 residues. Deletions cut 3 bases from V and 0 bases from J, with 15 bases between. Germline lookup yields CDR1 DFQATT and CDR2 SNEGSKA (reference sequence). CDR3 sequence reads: CSASIRGGFSGANVLTF. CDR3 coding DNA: TGCAGTGCTAGTATCAGGGGGGGATTCTCTGGGGCCAACGTCCTGACTTTC.

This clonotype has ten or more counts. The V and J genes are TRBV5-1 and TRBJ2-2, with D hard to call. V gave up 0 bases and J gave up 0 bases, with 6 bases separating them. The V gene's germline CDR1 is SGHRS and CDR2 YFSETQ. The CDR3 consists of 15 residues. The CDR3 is CASSLDPANTGELFF. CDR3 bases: TGCGCCAGCAGCTTGGACCCGGCGAACACCGGGGAGCTGTTTTTT.

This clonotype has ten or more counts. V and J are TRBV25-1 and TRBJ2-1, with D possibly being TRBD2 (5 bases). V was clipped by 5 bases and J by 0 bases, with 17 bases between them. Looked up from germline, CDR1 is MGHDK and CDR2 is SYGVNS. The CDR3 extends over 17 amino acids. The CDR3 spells CASSSSKAGSSYNEQFF. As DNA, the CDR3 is TGTGCCAGCAGTTCCTCGAAAGCTGGGAGCTCCTACAATGAGCAGTTCTTC.

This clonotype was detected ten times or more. For the CDR3, the DNA is TGCGCCAGCAGCCAAGGTGACAGGAGATACGAGCAGTACTTC. This sequence encodes CASSQGDRRYEQYF. The chain links TRBV4-1 to TRBJ2-7; a possible D gene is TRBD1 (6 bases). CDR3 length: 14 residues. V was shortened by 1 base and J by 4 bases, with 11 bases between the two germline ends. Germline loops: CDR1 MGHRA, CDR2 YSYEKL.

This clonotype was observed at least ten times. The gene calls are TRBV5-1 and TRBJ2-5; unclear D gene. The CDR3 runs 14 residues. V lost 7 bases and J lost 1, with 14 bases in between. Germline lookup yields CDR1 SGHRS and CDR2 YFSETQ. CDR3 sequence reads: CASPTPIPQETQYF. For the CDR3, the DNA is TGCGCCAGCCCGACCCCGATCCCCCAAGAGACCCAGTACTTC.

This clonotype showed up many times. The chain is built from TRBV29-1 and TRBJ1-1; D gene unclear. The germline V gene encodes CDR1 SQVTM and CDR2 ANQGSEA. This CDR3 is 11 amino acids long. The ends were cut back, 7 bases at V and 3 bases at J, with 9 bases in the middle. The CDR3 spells CSATADTEAFF. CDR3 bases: TGCAGCGCGACGGCGGACACTGAAGCTTTCTTT.

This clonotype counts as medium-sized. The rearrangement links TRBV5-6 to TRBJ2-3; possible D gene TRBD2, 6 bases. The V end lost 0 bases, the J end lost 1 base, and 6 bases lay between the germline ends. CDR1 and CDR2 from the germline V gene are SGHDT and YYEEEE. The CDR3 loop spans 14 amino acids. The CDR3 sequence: CASSLGGGTDTQYF. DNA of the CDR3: TGTGCCAGCAGCTTGGGGGGGGGCACAGATACGCAGTATTTT.

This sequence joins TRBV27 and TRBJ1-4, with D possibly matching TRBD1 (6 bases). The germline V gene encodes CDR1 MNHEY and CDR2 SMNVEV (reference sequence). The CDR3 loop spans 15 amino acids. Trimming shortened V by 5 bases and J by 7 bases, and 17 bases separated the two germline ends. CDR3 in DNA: TGTGCCAGCAGTGTATACAGGGCGGGAGGTGAAAAACTGTTTTTT. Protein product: CASSVYRAGGEKLFF.

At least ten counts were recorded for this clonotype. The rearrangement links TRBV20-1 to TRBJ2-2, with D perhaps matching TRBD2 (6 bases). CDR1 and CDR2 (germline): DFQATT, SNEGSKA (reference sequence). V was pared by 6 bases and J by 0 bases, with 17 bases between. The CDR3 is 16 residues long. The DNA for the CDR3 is TGCAGTGCCAGGCCAGGGACTTACGCGAACACCGGGGAGCTGTTTTTT. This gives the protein CSARPGTYANTGELFF.

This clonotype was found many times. The CDR3 reads CASSVGQVYYGYTF. The CDR3 DNA follows: TGTGCCAGCAGTGTGGGACAGGTTTACTATGGCTACACCTTC. The chain is built from TRBV5-5 and TRBJ1-2; 8 bases are a match to TRBD1. From germline, CDR1 is SGHKS and CDR2 YYEKEE (reference sequence). The V segment lost 5 bases and the J segment 3 bases; nucleotides outside the gene matches: 6. The CDR3 contains 14 residues.

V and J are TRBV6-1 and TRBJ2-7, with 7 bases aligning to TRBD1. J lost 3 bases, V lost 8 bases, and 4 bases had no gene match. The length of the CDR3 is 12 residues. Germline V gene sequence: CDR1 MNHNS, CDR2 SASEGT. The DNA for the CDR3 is TGTGCCAGCGGGGGACAGAACTACGAGCAGTACGTC. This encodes CASGGQNYEQYV.

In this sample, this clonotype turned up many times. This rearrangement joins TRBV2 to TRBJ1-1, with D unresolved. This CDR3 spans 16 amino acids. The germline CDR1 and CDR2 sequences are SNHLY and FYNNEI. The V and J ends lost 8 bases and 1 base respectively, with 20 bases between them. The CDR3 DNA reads TGTGCCAGCTCGCCGCGAGCTGCCCTCTCGAACACTGAAGCTTTCTTT. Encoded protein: CASSPRAALSNTEAFF.

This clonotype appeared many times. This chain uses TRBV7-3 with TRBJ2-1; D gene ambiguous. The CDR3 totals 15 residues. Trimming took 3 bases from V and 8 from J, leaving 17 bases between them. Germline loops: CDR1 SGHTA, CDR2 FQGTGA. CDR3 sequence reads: CASSFRLGLGDEQFF. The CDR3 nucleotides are TGTGCCAGCAGCTTTCGTCTAGGTCTTGGGGATGAGCAGTTCTTC. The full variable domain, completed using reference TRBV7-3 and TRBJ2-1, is GAGVSQTPSNKVTEKGKYVELRCDPISGHTALYWYRQSLGQGPEFLIYFQGTGAADDSGLPNDRFFAVRPEGSVSTLKIQRTERGDSAVYLCASSFRLGLGDEQFFGPGTRLTVL.

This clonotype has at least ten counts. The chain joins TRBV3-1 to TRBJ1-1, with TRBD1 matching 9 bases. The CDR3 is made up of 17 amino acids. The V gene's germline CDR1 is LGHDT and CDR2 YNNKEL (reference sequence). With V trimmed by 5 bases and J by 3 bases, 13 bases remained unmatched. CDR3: CASSFKGLWDRDTEAFF. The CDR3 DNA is TGTGCCAGCAGCTTTAAAGGCCTTTGGGACAGGGACACTGAAGCTTTCTTT.

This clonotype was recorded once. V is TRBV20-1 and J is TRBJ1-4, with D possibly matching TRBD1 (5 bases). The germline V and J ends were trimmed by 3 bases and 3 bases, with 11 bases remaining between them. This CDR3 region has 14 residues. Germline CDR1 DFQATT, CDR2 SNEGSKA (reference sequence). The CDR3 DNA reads TGCAGTGCTAGGGGGGACGTATCTAATGAAAAACTGTTTTTT. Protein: CSARGDVSNEKLFF.

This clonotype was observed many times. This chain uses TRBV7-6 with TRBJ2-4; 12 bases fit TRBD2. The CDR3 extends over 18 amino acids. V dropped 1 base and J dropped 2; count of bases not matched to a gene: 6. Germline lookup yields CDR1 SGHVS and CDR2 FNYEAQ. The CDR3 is CASSLVPTSGGTKNIQYF. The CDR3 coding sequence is TGTGCCAGCAGCTTAGTCCCAACTAGCGGGGGGACCAAAAACATTCAGTACTTC.

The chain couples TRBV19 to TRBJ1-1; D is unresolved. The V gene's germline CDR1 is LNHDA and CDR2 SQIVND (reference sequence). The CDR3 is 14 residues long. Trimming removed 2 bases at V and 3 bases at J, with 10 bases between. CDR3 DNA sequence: TGTGCCAGTAGTATACAGGATGGGGACACTGAAGCTTTCTTT. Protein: CASSIQDGDTEAFF.